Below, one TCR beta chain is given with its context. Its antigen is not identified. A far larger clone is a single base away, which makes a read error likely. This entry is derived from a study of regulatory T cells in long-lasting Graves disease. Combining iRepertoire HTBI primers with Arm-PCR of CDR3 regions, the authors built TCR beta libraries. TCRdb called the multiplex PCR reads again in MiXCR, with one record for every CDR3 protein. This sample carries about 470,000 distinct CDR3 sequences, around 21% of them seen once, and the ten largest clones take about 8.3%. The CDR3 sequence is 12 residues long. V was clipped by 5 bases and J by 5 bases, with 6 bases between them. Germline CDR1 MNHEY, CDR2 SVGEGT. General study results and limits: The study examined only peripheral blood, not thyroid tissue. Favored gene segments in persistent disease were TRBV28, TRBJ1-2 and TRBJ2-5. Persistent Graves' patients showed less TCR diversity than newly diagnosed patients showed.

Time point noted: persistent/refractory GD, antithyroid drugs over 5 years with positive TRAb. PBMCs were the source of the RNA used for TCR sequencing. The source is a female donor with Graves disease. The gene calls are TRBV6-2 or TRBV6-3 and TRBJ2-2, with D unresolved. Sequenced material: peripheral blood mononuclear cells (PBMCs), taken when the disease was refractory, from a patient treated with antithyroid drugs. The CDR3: CASSHQTGELFF. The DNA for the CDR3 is TGTGCCAGCAGTCACCAAACCGGGGAGCTGTTTTTT.